This paragraph reports one T cell receptor beta chain. This entry is derived from a study of blood T cell repertoires in COVID-19. Study as a whole: The United States, Italy and Spain supplied acute and convalescent COVID-19 samples. Nucleic acid was either cDNA or gDNA, and it came from T cells, B-cell-depleted T cells, or PBMCs.

Authors' methods: Amplification from reference gene primers served as the basis for estimated nucleated cell counts. The repertoire was sequenced with immunoSEQ multiplex PCR; TCRdb's copy has only in-frame clones and lacks some. V and J calls and clone size are as listed in that table; D and trimming were resolved from the DNA. This repertoire shows hundreds of thousands of clones, about 85% found once; its top ten account for roughly 2.1%. The sample was peripheral blood. This clonotype was sampled from a man younger than 30 with active or convalescent COVID-19.

The CDR3 protein is CASSFDSMNTEAFF. The CDR3 DNA is TGTGCCAGCAGCTTCGACAGCATGAACACTGAAGCTTTCTTT. The chain joins TRBV7-2 to TRBJ1-1; the D gene is possibly TRBD1 (5 bases). The CDR3 sequence is 14 residues long. Trimming shortened V by 3 bases and J by 0 bases, and 8 bases separated the two germline ends. The germline CDR1 and CDR2 sequences are SGHTA and FQGNSA.